This TCR beta chain was retrieved from a study of technical replicates of blood from a few donors. CDR1 SGDLS and CDR2 YYNGEE come from the germline V gene. This CDR3 is built from 16 residues. V lost 4 bases to trimming and J lost 0 bases, with 14 bases between them. The method was immunoSEQ multiplex PCR; TCRdb's version includes in-frame clones alone and lacks a portion of them. The table lists tens of thousands of clones, approximately 90% of them singletons. The sequence was obtained from a human donor in good health. Some clones in this sample may be carry-over from other donors' samples. Sequenced: PBMCs. The chain links TRBV9 to TRBJ2-4, with D possibly TRBD1 on 6 matching bases. The CDR3 region is CASSPGQRLAKNIQYF. The CDR3 nucleotides read TGTGCCAGCAGCCCCGGACAGAGACTAGCCAAAAACATTCAGTACTTC. Filled out from reference TRBV9 and TRBJ2-4, the complete variable domain reads DSGVTQTPKHLITATGQRVTLRCSPRSGDLSVYWYQQSLDQGLQFLIQYYNGEERAKGNILERFSAQQFPDLHSELNLSSLELGDSALYFCASSPGQRLAKNIQYFGAGTRLSVL.